Listed here are 14 T cell receptor beta chains from one sample, sequenced in a study of CXCR3-negative and CXCR3-positive naive CD8 T cells. These receptors' targets are unknown. Study-wide results and limits: CXCR3-positive naive cells carried more hydrophobic TRB CDR3s than CXCR3-negative naive cells did.

The libraries of TRB cDNA were constructed through 5' RACE using UMI labels. TCRdb re-called the 5' RACE reads and gives one entry per CDR3 protein, without DNA. The listing contains 65,000 to 75,000 distinct CDR3 sequences. Sequencing input: naive CXCR3+ CD8+ T cells from blood. The sample's subset: CD45RO-CCR7+CD27+CD95- naive CD8+ T cells expressing CXCR3 (TNR3+). These receptors were obtained from a human donor in good health. Some clones in this sample may be carry-over from other donors' samples.

The rearrangement joins TRBV9 to TRBJ2-1; TCRdb outputs TRBD1, but without DNA this stays unchecked. The CDR3 is 18 residues long. Per germline, CDR1 SGDLS and CDR2 YYNGEE. CDR3 loop: CASSVPRVGGSQYNEQFF.

J is TRBJ2-5 and V is TRBV12-5; absent DNA, TCRdb's TRBD2 call cannot be checked. The CDR3 has 14 amino acids. CDR1 is LGHNT and CDR2 is FRNRAP in the germline V gene. The CDR3 region is CASLTGEAPGTQYF. Full variable domain (rest looked up from reference TRBV12-5 and TRBJ2-5): DARVTQTPRHKVTEMGQEVTMRCQPILGHNTVFWYRQTMMQGLELLAYFRNRAPLDDSGMPKDRFSAEMPDATLATLKIQPSEPRDSAVYFCASLTGEAPGTQYFGPGTRLLVL.

This chain links TRBV29-1 with TRBJ2-1. CDR1 and CDR2 from the germline V gene are SQVTM and ANQGSEA. This CDR3 has 12 amino acids. Here the CDR3 reads CSVEEVTVEQFF.

The J gene is TRBJ2-7, the V gene TRBV4-1. Germline CDR1 and CDR2: MGHRA and YSYEKL. This CDR3 comprises 17 residues. This CDR3 is CASSQDYPPGGSYEQYF.

The chain uses TRBV12-3 or TRBV12-4 and TRBJ2-3; TCRdb selects TRBD2, and the lack of DNA leaves this call unchecked. This CDR3 is built from 15 residues. The CDR3 here is CASSPGLAGLDTQYF.

The V gene is TRBV27, the J gene TRBJ2-1; absent DNA, TCRdb's TRBD1 call cannot be checked. CDR1 and CDR2 from the germline V gene are MNHEY and SMNVEV (reference sequence). The CDR3 runs 14 residues. CDR3 amino acids: CASSLQGAYNEQFF.

The rearrangement joins TRBV7-7 to TRBJ2-1; TCRdb proposes TRBD2, but this gene call is untestable without DNA. In germline, CDR1 is SSHAT, CDR2 FNYEAQ (reference sequence). The CDR3 spans 16 residues. The CDR3 loop reads CASSLATSGGYNEQFF. Combining the CDR3 with reference TRBV7-7 and TRBJ2-1 gives the whole variable domain GAGVSQSPRYKVTKRGQDVTLRCDPISSHATLYWYQQALGQGPEFLTYFNYEAQPDKSGLPSDRFSAERPEGSISTLTIQRTEQRDSAMYRCASSLATSGGYNEQFFGPGTRLTVL.

The V call is TRBV28, the J call TRBJ2-3; TCRdb designates TRBD1, a call that cannot be tested without DNA. CDR3 length: 18 amino acids. The germline gives CDR1 MDHEN, CDR2 SYDVKM. CDR3 protein: CASSLWSGGQLGRDTQYF.

V gene TRBV12-3 or TRBV12-4 combines with J gene TRBJ2-1; as DNA is missing, the TRBD1 call by TCRdb cannot be tested. This CDR3 has 14 residues. The CDR3 here is CASSPDLRTGEQFF.

The V call is TRBV27, the J call TRBJ2-5. Germline assignment: CDR1 MNHEY and CDR2 SMNVEV (reference sequence). CDR3 length: 14 amino acids. The CDR3 spells CASSPSSPRETQYF.

This rearrangement joins TRBV14 to TRBJ2-7; no DNA is available, so the TRBD1 call from TCRdb remains unchecked. CDR1 and CDR2 (germline): SGHDN, FVKESK. The CDR3 runs to 14 residues. CDR3 residues: CASSQTRPPIEQYF.

V usage is TRBV9 and J usage is TRBJ2-1; TCRdb lists TRBD1, though no DNA is available to test this call. This CDR3 is 12 amino acids long. Germline V lookup: CDR1 SGDLS, CDR2 YYNGEE. The CDR3 reads CASSGLGNEQFF.

This sequence joins TRBV2 and TRBJ2-7. The germline gives CDR1 SNHLY, CDR2 FYNNEI. CDR3 size: 11 residues. The CDR3 loop reads CASSPIYEQYF.

CDR3 sequence reads: CASSLRTDREIYGYTF. J is TRBJ1-2 and V is TRBV7-2; TCRdb designates TRBD1, a call that cannot be tested without DNA. The CDR3 has 16 residues. Germline CDR1 SGHTA, CDR2 FQGNSA.